The rows below give T cell receptor beta chains drawn from one sample of a study of blood T cell dynamics during melanoma immunotherapy. Sequencing used immunoSEQ multiplex PCR; TCRdb keeps in-frame clones, though not all of them. The sample gives 8,500 or so clones, about 88% of which show up once; over 2% is in the top ten. The sample consisted of blood, taken from a patient treated with checkpoint blockade. All receptors come from a human donor with melanoma. The CDR3 runs from the conserved cysteine through the conserved F or W. Fields, in order: V gene, J gene, CDR3 protein.

v_call: TRBV19
j_call: TRBJ1-1
cdr3_aa: CASSITVGTEAFF

v_call: TRBV6-5
j_call: TRBJ1-1
cdr3_aa: CASGGTVKAFF

v_call: TRBV30
j_call: TRBJ1-5
cdr3_aa: CAWATGSNQPQHF

v_call: TRBV7-2
j_call: TRBJ1-2
cdr3_aa: CASSLDRVSYGYTF

v_call: TRBV7-2
j_call: TRBJ1-5
cdr3_aa: CASSSRGNSNQPQHF

v_call: TRBV6-5
j_call: TRBJ1-1
cdr3_aa: CASSSSGSFLAFF

v_call: TRBV7-9
j_call: TRBJ1-1
cdr3_aa: CASSLSGNTEAFF

v_call: TRBV10-3
j_call: TRBJ1-1
cdr3_aa: CAISEQGTNTEAFF

v_call: TRBV7-8
j_call: TRBJ1-3
cdr3_aa: CASGGTAGNTIYF

v_call: TRBV4-1
j_call: TRBJ1-2
cdr3_aa: CASSLAHGTVGGYTF

v_call: TRBV7-6
j_call: TRBJ1-4
cdr3_aa: CASSLNGGRGEKLFF

v_call: TRBV5-1
j_call: TRBJ2-2
cdr3_aa: CASSLIGTWTGNTGELFF

v_call: TRBV9
j_call: TRBJ1-6
cdr3_aa: CASSVGTDNSPLHF

v_call: TRBV27
j_call: TRBJ1-1
cdr3_aa: CASSLNWAGRAFF

v_call: TRBV5-1
j_call: TRBJ1-1
cdr3_aa: CASSETGNTEAFF

v_call: TRBV6-5
j_call: TRBJ2-7
cdr3_aa: CASAKGFSYEQYF

v_call: TRBV5-4
j_call: TRBJ2-1
cdr3_aa: CASSPRDRSYNEQFF

v_call: TRBV4-2
j_call: TRBJ1-1
cdr3_aa: CASSQDTLGTEAFF

v_call: TRBV27
j_call: TRBJ1-5
cdr3_aa: CASSLSRGGNQPQHF

v_call: TRBV29-1
j_call: TRBJ1-2
cdr3_aa: CSVDRPRSDGYTF

v_call: TRBV11-2
j_call: TRBJ1-6
cdr3_aa: CASSIRQAYNSPLHF

v_call: TRBV7-2
j_call: TRBJ2-7
cdr3_aa: CASSLSGTGSYEQYF

v_call: TRBV5-1
j_call: TRBJ1-1
cdr3_aa: CASGLEFRTEAFF

v_call: TRBV5-8
j_call: TRBJ1-4
cdr3_aa: CASSPWTGLNEKLFF

v_call: TRBV14
j_call: TRBJ2-7
cdr3_aa: CASSHPRTGWYEQYF

v_call: TRBV18
j_call: TRBJ1-4
cdr3_aa: CASSPGQGEKLFF

v_call: TRBV9
j_call: TRBJ1-2
cdr3_aa: CASSQNPLDRGHGYTF

v_call: TRBV19
j_call: TRBJ1-1
cdr3_aa: CASSIGGWQPSTEAFF

v_call: TRBV5-1
j_call: TRBJ2-2
cdr3_aa: CASSLLAGGNTGELFF

v_call: TRBV12-2
j_call: TRBJ2-7
cdr3_aa: CASRPPVPAKSRQYF

v_call: TRBV5-1
j_call: TRBJ1-2
cdr3_aa: CASSLGLYRVDYGYTF